This is a list of T cell receptor beta chains from one sample in a study of beta chain features in type 1 diabetes. Clones were read by immunoSEQ multiplex PCR, and TCRdb kept only the in-frame ones, dropping some. The sample includes 250,000 or so clones, 14% of them seen just once. Sequencing was carried out using naive CD4+ T cells from blood. The receptors were gathered from a man aged 30 to 39 with type 1 diabetes. Both conserved end residues are part of each CDR3. The order of the fields is clone size, J gene, D gene, V gene, CDR3 protein, CDR3 DNA. D genes are given only for firm matches. Some rows have no size entry. The others give once, few or many, or a class for an expanded clone.

clone size: few
J gene: TRBJ2-1
D gene: .
V gene: TRBV6-1
CDR3 protein: CASSPGTLRGEQFF
CDR3 DNA: TGTGCCAGCAGTCCCGGGACTTTGAGGGGTGAGCAGTTCTTC

clone size: few
J gene: TRBJ1-1
D gene: .
V gene: TRBV11-2
CDR3 protein: CASSPVRTVNTEAFF
CDR3 DNA: TGTGCCAGCAGCCCGGTCCGGACAGTGAACACTGAAGCTTTCTTT

clone size: .
J gene: TRBJ2-2
D gene: .
V gene: TRBV6-5
CDR3 protein: CASSRRGELFF
CDR3 DNA: TGTGCCAGCAGTCGTCGGGGGGAGCTGTTTTTT

clone size: few
J gene: TRBJ1-1
D gene: TRBD1
V gene: TRBV7-2
CDR3 protein: CASSFGTGLNTEAFF
CDR3 DNA: TGTGCCAGCAGCTTCGGGACAGGGTTGAACACTGAAGCTTTCTTT

clone size: .
J gene: TRBJ1-2
D gene: .
V gene: TRBV23-1
CDR3 protein: CAGGEFLDGYTF
CDR3 DNA: TGCGCCGGAGGGGAGTTTTTGGATGGCTACACCTTC

clone size: .
J gene: TRBJ2-5
D gene: .
V gene: TRBV2
CDR3 protein: CASSSPGTQYF
CDR3 DNA: TGTGCCAGCAGTTCTCCCGGGACCCAGTACTTC

clone size: once
J gene: TRBJ2-3
D gene: TRBD2
V gene: TRBV6-6
CDR3 protein: CASSPPGLAGRQTQYF
CDR3 DNA: TGTGCCAGCAGTCCACCGGGACTAGCGGGACGTCAGACGCAGTATTTT

clone size: few
J gene: TRBJ2-7
D gene: .
V gene: TRBV10-3
CDR3 protein: CATPRGSEQYF
CDR3 DNA: TGTGCCACCCCTCGGGGGAGCGAGCAGTACTTC

clone size: .
J gene: TRBJ1-4
D gene: .
V gene: TRBV4-1
CDR3 protein: CASSQPTEAGMGKLFF
CDR3 DNA: TGCGCCAGCAGCCAACCGACCGAAGCAGGGATGGGAAAACTGTTTTTT

clone size: few
J gene: TRBJ1-2
D gene: .
V gene: TRBV15
CDR3 protein: CATSGRTEDLYGYTF
CDR3 DNA: TGTGCCACCAGCGGGAGGACGGAGGACTTATATGGCTACACCTTC

clone size: few
J gene: TRBJ2-1
D gene: .
V gene: TRBV7-9
CDR3 protein: CASSRLGVAENEQFF
CDR3 DNA: TGTGCCAGCAGCCGCCTGGGGGTAGCGGAGAATGAGCAGTTCTTC

clone size: .
J gene: TRBJ2-7
D gene: .
V gene: TRBV18
CDR3 protein: CASSLQGQDNYEQYF
CDR3 DNA: TGTGCCAGCTCGCTACAGGGCCAGGATAACTACGAGCAGTACTTC

clone size: .
J gene: TRBJ1-1
D gene: TRBD1
V gene: TRBV7-9
CDR3 protein: CASSSTGLNTEAFF
CDR3 DNA: TGTGCCAGCAGCTCGACAGGGCTGAACACTGAAGCTTTCTTT